Here is one T cell receptor (beta chain) with its context. No cognate antigen has been identified for it. No quality values exist for individual bases; no much larger clone is one base distant. This sample stems from a study of vaccination and CD4 T cells after COVID-19 (dated by TCRdb to between 2020 and 2023). With respect to the entire study: The convalescent cohort included six males and four females, with two Hispanic individuals, seven Caucasians, two Asians and one multiracial person. Two doses of either the Pfizer-BioNTech BNT162b2 vaccine (n=8) or the Moderna mRNA-1273 vaccine (n=2) were administered to participants. Post-COVID blood samples were collected from convalescent patients a median of approximately 93 days after diagnosis, with a range of roughly 30 to 170 days. Post-vaccine blood samples were taken a median of 72 days after the second vaccine dose, with a range of 14 to 241 days. The cultures were stimulated with overlapping spike peptide pools from SARS-CoV-2 and from the common cold coronaviruses HCoV-NL63, HCoV-OC43 and HCoV-229E. Control cultures used a CEFX viral epitope pool as positive control, an HIV-1 Nef peptide pool as negative control, or no peptide. The spike-specific CD4+ TCR repertoire was compared before and after mRNA vaccination in approximately ten COVID-19 convalescent patients and several infection-naive healthy vaccine recipients. An earlier paper using these donors assessed, at the TCR clonotype level, memory CD4+ T cell crossreactivity between SARS-CoV-2 and common cold coronavirus spike proteins. General conclusions and limits of the study: An increase in the median number of SARS-CoV-2-reactive clonotypes from 20 to 25 after infection to some 38 after vaccination was observed, but the change was not found to be significant. In convalescent patients, a median approximately 86% of post-vaccine SARS-CoV-2-reactive clones were detected only after vaccination, suggesting vaccine-specific priming. Relatively few convalescent patients were included in the study, and early timepoints after natural infection were not analyzed. Of the vaccine-specific clones found in convalescent patients, nearly all (304 of 307) were mono-reactive for SARS-CoV-2 spike instead of being cross-reactive with common cold coronaviruses.

The germline V gene encodes CDR1 SGHVS and CDR2 FQNEAQ. From its cysteine to its phenylalanine, the CDR3 spans 17 amino acids. The retained sequence is limited to the CDR3, 51 bases, with the frame set at the first base. V and J are truncated by 3 bases and 4 bases respectively, leaving an intervening sequence of 20 bases. Library generation was performed with PCR. At the Johns Hopkins FTIC core, DNA from the cultured CD4+ T cells underwent TCR sequencing with the Oncomine TCR Beta short-read assay. Genomic DNA was extracted from the cultured CD4+ T cells with the QIAamp micro DNA kit. Oncomine TCR Beta libraries made from cultured CD4+ T cells were pooled using unique dual indexes and sequenced on an Illumina iSeq 100. Concerning the study's data processing: Non-productive sequences were removed, and CDR3s not starting with C, not ending with F or W, or shorter than 7 amino acids were discarded. Antigen-specific clonotypes were identified with the MANAFEST web application by comparing peptide-stimulated wells with reference and other culture wells. Positive clones required FDR below 0.05, an odds ratio above 5, and productive frequency above 0.1% in at least two of three replicate wells. A clonotype counted as cross-reactive if it showed significant expansion both in the SARS-CoV-2 spike wells and in at least one common cold coronavirus spike condition. CDR3 homology was assessed with Levenshtein distances (stringdist) and unrooted phylogenetic trees (ape) in R version 3.6.1. TCRdb cleaned the public reads at Q25 with fastp, built clones with MiXCR and kept in-frame beta chains. A single entry per CDR3 protein holds the most common genes and DNA from its merged rows. What appears here as the V and J calls and clone size reflects TCRdb's work, not the paper's. This sample holds fewer than 10,000 distinct CDR3 sequences; under 50% were observed only once. The biggest ten clones account for 11% of the sample.

The sample's treatment or condition label, in plain terms: roughly 10-day PBMC culture with coronavirus spike peptide pools or control peptides (ViraFEST assay). CD4+ T cells from unexposed donors were collected before the COVID-19 pandemic (2011-2018). The ViraFEST assay, used in the study, expanded antigen-specific T cells with peptide pools and then identified the expanded clonotypes through TCR sequencing. PBMCs were cultured at around 2 million per well in IMDM supplemented with approximately 5% human AB serum and 8.5 to 10 IU/ml IL-2, with about 10 ug/ml peptide pools added. Half of the culture medium was replaced with fresh IL-2-containing medium on days 3 and 7. CD4+ T cells were isolated after about 10 days of culture through negative selection using the EasySep CD4+ T cell isolation kit. Unexposed donor CD4+ T cells were tested for reactivity to SARS-CoV-2 S and N and four common cold coronavirus spike pools, as cell number allowed. PBMCs were separated from whole blood using Ficoll-Paque Plus gradient centrifugation and then either used fresh or cryopreserved at -140C. Culture conditions were generally each tested in triplicate wells. Leukapheresis product for the unexposed donors was bought commercially.

The chain is assembled from TRBV7-8 and TRBJ2-3; the D segment could be TRBD1, given 5 matching bases. This receptor was obtained from a human donor in good health. What was sequenced was CD4+ T cells from blood, cultured in vitro. The CDR3 is CASSLDPVGAIADTQYF. In nucleotide form, the sequence is TGTGCCAGCAGCTTGGACCCGGTAGGGGCCATCGCAGATACGCAGTATTTT.